This TCR beta chain stems from a study of cytomegalovirus exposure and HLA in healthy donors. As regards this clone: Its antigen is not known.

Primers: 60 Vbeta forward and 13 Jbeta reverse. TCRdb's copy holds only in-frame clones and misses some; the assay was immunoSEQ multiplex PCR. The table shows more than 85,000 clones, with 75% to 80% occurring only once. Notes on the study in general: The presence/absence work took it that sequencing depth was about the same across donors. In a later analysis, TCR beta V- and J-gene trimming was associated with a missense DCLRE1C variant. Later work showed greater clonal expansion in HLA-associated TCR beta chains than in equally common others.

Per the germline V gene, CDR1 is MNHEY and CDR2 is SVGAGI. V was pared by 4 bases and J by 7 bases, with 4 bases of the junction left unmatched. This CDR3 region has 12 residues. This chain connects TRBV6-5 to TRBJ2-7; 7 bases match TRBD1. The sample taken for sequencing was PBMCs. The TCR sequence derives from a male donor in good health and CMV-seropositive. CDR3: CASSSLRGEQYF. CDR3 nucleotides: TGTGCCAGCAGTTCGCTCAGGGGGGAGCAGTACTTC.